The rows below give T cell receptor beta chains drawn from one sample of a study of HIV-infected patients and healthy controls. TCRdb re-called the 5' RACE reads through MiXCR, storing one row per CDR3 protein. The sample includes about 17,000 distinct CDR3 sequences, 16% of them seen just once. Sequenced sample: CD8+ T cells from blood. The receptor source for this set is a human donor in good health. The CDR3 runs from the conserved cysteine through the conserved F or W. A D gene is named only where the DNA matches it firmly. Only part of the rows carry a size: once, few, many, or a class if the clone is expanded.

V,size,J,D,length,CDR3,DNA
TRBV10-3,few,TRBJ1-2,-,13,CAISEGQNYGYTF,TGTGCCATCAGTGAGGGACAGAACTATGGCTACACCTTC
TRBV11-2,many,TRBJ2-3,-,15,CASSLTRGRTDTQYF,TGTGCCAGCAGCTTAACAAGGGGCCGCACAGATACGCAGTATTTT
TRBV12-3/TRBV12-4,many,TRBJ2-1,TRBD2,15,CASSLGLADYNEQFF,TGTGCCAGCAGTTTGGGACTAGCGGACTACAATGAGCAGTTCTTC
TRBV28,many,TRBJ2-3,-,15,CASSFQQFSTDTQYF,TGTGCCAGCAGTTTCCAACAGTTCAGCACAGATACGCAGTATTTT
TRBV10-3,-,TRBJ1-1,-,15,CAISELTTVNTEAFF,TGTGCCATCAGTGAGCTGACGACAGTGAACACTGAAGCTTTCTTT
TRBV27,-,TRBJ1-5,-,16,CASSFQGFDNNQPQHF,TGTGCCAGCAGTTTTCAGGGTTTCGATAACAATCAGCCCCAGCATTTT
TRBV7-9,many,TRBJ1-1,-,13,CASSSGESTEAFF,TGTGCCAGCAGCTCAGGGGAGAGCACTGAAGCTTTCTTT
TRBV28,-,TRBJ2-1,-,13,CASSLGQMNEQFF,TGTGCCAGCAGTTTAGGTCAGATGAATGAGCAGTTCTTC
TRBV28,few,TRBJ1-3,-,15,CASSLWENSGNTIYF,TGTGCCAGCAGTTTATGGGAAAACTCTGGAAACACCATATATTTT
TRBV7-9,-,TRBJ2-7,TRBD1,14,CASSLTGTGYEQYF,TGTGCCAGCAGCTTGACCGGGACAGGGTATGAGCAGTACTTC
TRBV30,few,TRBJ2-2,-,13,CAWTSWETGELFF,TGTGCCTGGACCTCCTGGGAGACCGGGGAGCTGTTTTTT
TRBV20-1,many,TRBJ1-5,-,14,CSAPDTHSNQPQHF,TGCAGTGCTCCGGACACCCATAGCAATCAGCCCCAGCATTTT
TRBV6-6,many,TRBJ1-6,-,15,CASTLPGPMNSPLHF,TGTGCCAGCACCCTTCCGGGCCCGATGAATTCACCCCTCCACTTT
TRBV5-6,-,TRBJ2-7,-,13,CASSSEGSYEQYF,TGTGCCAGCAGCTCGGAGGGCTCCTACGAGCAGTACTTC
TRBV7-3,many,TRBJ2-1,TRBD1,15,CASSNHRGSHNEQFF,TGTGCCAGCAGCAATCACAGGGGGTCCCACAATGAGCAGTTCTTC
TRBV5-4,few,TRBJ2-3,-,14,CASSERESTDTQYF,TGTGCCAGCAGCGAGAGGGAAAGCACAGATACGCAGTATTTT
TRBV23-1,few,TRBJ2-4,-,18,CASSQNRTGGLGGNIQYF,TGCGCCAGCAGTCAGAATAGGACAGGCGGTTTGGGGGGAAACATTCAGTACTTC
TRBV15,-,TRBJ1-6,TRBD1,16,CATSRDVDRVGSPLHF,TGTGCCACCAGCAGAGATGTGGACAGGGTAGGGTCACCCCTCCACTTT
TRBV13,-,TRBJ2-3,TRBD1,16,CASSPLTGIRTDTQYF,TGTGCCAGCAGCCCGTTGACAGGGATCCGCACAGATACGCAGTATTTT
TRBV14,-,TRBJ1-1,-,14,CASSRGTSNTEAFF,TGTGCCAGCAGCCGGGGAACCTCGAACACTGAAGCTTTCTTT
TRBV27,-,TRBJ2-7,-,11,CASSFSGKQYF,TGTGCCAGCAGTTTTTCGGGAAAGCAGTACTTC
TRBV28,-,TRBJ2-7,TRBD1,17,CASSLPTGQAVNYEQYF,TGTGCCAGCAGTTTACCGACTGGACAGGCGGTAAACTACGAGCAGTACTTC
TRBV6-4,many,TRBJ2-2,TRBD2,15,CASSEVAGDTGELFF,TGTGCCAGCAGTGAAGTGGCGGGAGACACCGGGGAGCTGTTTTTT
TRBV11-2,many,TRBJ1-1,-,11,CASSLNTEAFF,TGTGCCAGCAGCTTGAACACTGAAGCTTTCTTT
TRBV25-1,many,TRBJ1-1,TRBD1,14,CATATGGMNTEAFF,TGTGCCACCGCGACAGGGGGCATGAACACTGAAGCTTTCTTT
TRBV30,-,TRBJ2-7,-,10,CATGESEQYF,TGTGCGACCGGGGAATCCGAGCAGTACTTC
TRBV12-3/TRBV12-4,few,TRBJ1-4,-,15,CASSLFGGTNEKLFF,TGTGCCAGCAGTTTATTCGGGGGGACTAATGAAAAACTGTTTTTT
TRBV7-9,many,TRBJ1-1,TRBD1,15,CASKGRTGGITEAFF,TGTGCCAGCAAGGGGAGGACAGGGGGTATCACTGAAGCTTTCTTT
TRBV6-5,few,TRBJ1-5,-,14,CASSRQSGDQPQHF,TGTGCCAGCAGCCGACAGTCCGGGGATCAGCCCCAGCATTTT
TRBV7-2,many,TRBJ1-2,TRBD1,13,CASSSTGVDGYTF,TGTGCCAGCAGCTCGACAGGGGTGGATGGCTACACCTTC
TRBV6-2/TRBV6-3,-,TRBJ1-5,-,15,CASSYVRPTNQPQHF,TGTGCCAGCAGTTACGTTCGGCCGACTAATCAGCCCCAGCATTTT
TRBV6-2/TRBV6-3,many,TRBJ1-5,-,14,CASSYGGVSQPQHF,TGTGCCAGCAGTTACGGGGGGGTTAGTCAGCCCCAGCATTTT
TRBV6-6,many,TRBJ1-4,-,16,CASSYSIGGGNEKLFF,TGTGCCAGCAGTTACTCGATTGGAGGGGGTAATGAAAAACTGTTTTTT
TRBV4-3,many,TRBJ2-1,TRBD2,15,CASSQDAGGPPEQFF,TGCGCCAGCAGCCAAGATGCGGGAGGGCCACCTGAGCAGTTCTTC
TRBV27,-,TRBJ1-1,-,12,CASEGRNTEAFF,TGTGCCAGCGAGGGGAGGAACACTGAAGCTTTCTTT
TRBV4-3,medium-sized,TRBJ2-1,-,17,CASSQAHWSTSLNEQFF,TGCGCCAGCAGCCAAGCCCACTGGTCCACCTCCCTTAATGAGCAGTTCTTC
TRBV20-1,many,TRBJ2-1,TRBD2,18,CSVPGLAGGALVMDEQFF,TGCAGTGTTCCGGGACTAGCGGGGGGTGCTCTTGTTATGGATGAGCAGTTCTTC
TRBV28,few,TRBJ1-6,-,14,CASSFLDPNSPLHF,TGTGCCAGCAGTTTTTTGGATCCCAATTCACCCCTCCACTTT
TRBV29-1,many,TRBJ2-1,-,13,CSVEDRKLNEQFF,TGCAGCGTTGAAGATCGTAAGTTAAATGAGCAGTTCTTC
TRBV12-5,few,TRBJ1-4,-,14,CASGLMDGNEKLFF,TGTGCTAGTGGTTTGATGGACGGTAATGAAAAACTGTTTTTT
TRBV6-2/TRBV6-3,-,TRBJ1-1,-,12,CASEGIGTEAFF,TGTGCCAGCGAGGGTATCGGCACTGAAGCTTTCTTT
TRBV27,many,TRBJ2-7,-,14,CASSLAVRGDEQYF,TGTGCCAGCAGCTTAGCGGTTAGGGGGGACGAGCAGTACTTC
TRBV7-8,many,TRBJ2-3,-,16,CASSSLDSIPTDTQYF,TGTGCCAGCAGCTCCTTGGATTCTATACCCACAGATACGCAGTATTTT
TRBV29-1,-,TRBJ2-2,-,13,CSVDGSNTGELFF,TGCAGCGTGGACGGGTCGAACACCGGGGAGCTGTTTTTT
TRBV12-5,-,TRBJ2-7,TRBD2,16,CASGLSGGGPTYEQYF,TGTGCTAGTGGTTTGTCGGGGGGAGGCCCAACCTACGAGCAGTACTTC
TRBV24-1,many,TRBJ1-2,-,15,CATSDASGDPNGYTF,TGTGCCACCAGTGATGCCTCGGGAGATCCTAATGGCTACACCTTC
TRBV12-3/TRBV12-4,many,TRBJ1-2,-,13,CASSLGRSYGYTF,TGTGCCAGCAGTCTTGGCAGATCCTATGGCTACACCTTC
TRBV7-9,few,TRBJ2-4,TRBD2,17,CARYSGRAGIDQNIQYF,TGTGCCAGGTATAGCGGGAGGGCCGGTATCGACCAAAACATTCAGTACTTC
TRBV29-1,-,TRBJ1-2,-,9,CSVVEGYTF,TGCAGCGTCGTAGAGGGCTACACCTTC
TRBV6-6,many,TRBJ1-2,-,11,CASSYEGDYTF,TGTGCCAGCAGTTACGAGGGGGACTACACCTTC
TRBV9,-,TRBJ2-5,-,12,CASSVDQETQYF,TGTGCCAGCAGCGTCGACCAAGAGACCCAGTACTTC
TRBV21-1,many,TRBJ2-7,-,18,CASSKEVKGSGPHYEQYF,TGTGCCAGCAGCAAAGAGGTGAAGGGGAGCGGGCCCCACTACGAGCAGTACTTC
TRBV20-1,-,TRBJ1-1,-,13,CSAKTARATEAFF,TGCAGTGCTAAAACTGCCAGGGCGACTGAAGCTTTCTTT